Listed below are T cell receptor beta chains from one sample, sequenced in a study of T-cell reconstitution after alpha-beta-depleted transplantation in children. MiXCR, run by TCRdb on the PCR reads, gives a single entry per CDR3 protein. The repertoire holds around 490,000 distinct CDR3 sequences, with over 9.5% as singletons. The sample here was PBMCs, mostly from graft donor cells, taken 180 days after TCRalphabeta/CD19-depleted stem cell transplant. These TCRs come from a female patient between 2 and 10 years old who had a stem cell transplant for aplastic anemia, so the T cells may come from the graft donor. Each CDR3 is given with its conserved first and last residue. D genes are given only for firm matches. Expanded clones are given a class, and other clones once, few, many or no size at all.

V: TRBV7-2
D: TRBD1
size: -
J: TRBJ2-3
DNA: TGTGCCAGCAGCGTCCGGGACAGGGGAGACAGCTCGGATACGCAGTATTTT
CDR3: CASSVRDRGDSSDTQYF

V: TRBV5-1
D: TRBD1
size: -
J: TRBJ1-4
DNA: TGCGCCAGCAGTTATGACAGGGTAAATGAAAAACTGTTTTTT
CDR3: CASSYDRVNEKLFF

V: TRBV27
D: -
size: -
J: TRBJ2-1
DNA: TGTGCCAGCAGTTCGATGGGGGGCCCATACAATGAGCAGTTCTTC
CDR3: CASSSMGGPYNEQFF

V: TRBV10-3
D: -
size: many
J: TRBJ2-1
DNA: TGTGCCATCAGTGACGGGTGGACCAGCTCCTACAATGAGCAGTTCTTC
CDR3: CAISDGWTSSYNEQFF

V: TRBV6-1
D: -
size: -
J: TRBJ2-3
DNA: TGTGCCAGCAGTACCTATAGCGGAGGTACGCAGTATTTT
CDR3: CASSTYSGGTQYF

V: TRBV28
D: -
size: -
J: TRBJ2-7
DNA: TGTGCCAGCAGTTCCGGGACCGTCCCCCACGAGCAGTACTTC
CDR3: CASSSGTVPHEQYF

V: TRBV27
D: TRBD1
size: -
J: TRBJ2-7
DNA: TGTGCCAGCAGGCGAAAGGGGACAGGCTTCTACGAGCAGTACTTC
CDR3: CASRRKGTGFYEQYF

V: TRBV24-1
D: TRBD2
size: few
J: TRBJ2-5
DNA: TGTGCCACCAGTGACCCCGGGGGACTAGGGGCTCGAGAGACCCAGTACTTC
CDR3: CATSDPGGLGARETQYF

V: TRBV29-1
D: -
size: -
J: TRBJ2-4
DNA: TGCAGCGTCGCGTTCCGGTTAGCCAAAAACATTCAGTACTTC
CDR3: CSVAFRLAKNIQYF

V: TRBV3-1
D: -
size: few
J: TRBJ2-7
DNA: TGTGCCAGCAGCCCCTCTTCCGAGAGGAGCTACGAGCAGTACTTC
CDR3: CASSPSSERSYEQYF

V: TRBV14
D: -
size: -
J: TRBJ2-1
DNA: TGTGCCAGCAGCCATAAGAAAAGGCCCGACTACAATGAGCAGTTCTTC
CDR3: CASSHKKRPDYNEQFF

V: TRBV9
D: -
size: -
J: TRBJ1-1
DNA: TGTGCCAGCAGCGAACAGTCTACTATGGGGGGGACTGAAGCTTTCTTT
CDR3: CASSEQSTMGGTEAFF

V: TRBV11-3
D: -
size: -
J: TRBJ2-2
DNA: TGTGCCAGCAGCGGGACGGTGTCCGGGGAGCTGTTTTTT
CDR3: CASSGTVSGELFF

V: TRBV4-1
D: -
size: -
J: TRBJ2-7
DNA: TGCGCCAGCAGCCCATTCCGACAGGTCTCCTGCGAGCAGTACTTC
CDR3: CASSPFRQVSCEQYF

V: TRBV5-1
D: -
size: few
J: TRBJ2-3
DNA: TGCGCCAGCAGCTTGGTTGGTGGGGGGGCCGGAGATACGCAGTATTTT
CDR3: CASSLVGGGAGDTQYF

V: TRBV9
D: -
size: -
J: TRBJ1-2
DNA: TGTGCCAGCAGCGTATCGATGCCGGGCTATGGCTACACCTTC
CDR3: CASSVSMPGYGYTF

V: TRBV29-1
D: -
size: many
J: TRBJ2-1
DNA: TGCAGCGTTGAAAGGGTTTACAATGAGCAGTTCTTC
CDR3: CSVERVYNEQFF

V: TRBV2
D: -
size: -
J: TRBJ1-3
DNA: TGTGCCAGCAGTGGACAGGACCGGGGGAACACCATATATTTT
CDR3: CASSGQDRGNTIYF

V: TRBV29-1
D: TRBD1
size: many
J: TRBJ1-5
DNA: TGCAGCGTCGGCGAGGGGGCGTTGGGTGGGGGTCAGCCCCAGCATTTT
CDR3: CSVGEGALGGGQPQHF

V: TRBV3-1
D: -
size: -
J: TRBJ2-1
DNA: TGTACCAGCAGCCAGGGGAACCGCGGGGACAGCTCCTACAATGAGCAGTTCTTC
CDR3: CTSSQGNRGDSSYNEQFF

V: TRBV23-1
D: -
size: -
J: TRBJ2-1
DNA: TGCGCCAGCAGTCAGCCAGGGATATCCTACAATGAGCAGTTCTTC
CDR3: CASSQPGISYNEQFF

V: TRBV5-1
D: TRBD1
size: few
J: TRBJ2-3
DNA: TGCGCCAGCAGCTCTGGACAGGTATTGTCAGATACGCAGTATTTT
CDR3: CASSSGQVLSDTQYF

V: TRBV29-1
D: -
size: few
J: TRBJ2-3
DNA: TGCAGCGTTGGGGACAACACAGATACGCAGTATTTT
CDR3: CSVGDNTDTQYF

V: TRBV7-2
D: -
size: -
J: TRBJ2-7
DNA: TGTGCCAGCAGCTTAGGGGCGGGGCTCTACGAGCAGTACTTC
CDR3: CASSLGAGLYEQYF

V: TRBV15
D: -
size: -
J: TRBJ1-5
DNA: TGTGCCACCAGCAGAGGGGGAAGCAATCAGCCCCAGCATTTT
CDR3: CATSRGGSNQPQHF

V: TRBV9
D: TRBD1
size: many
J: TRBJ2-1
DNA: TGTGCCAGCAGCGTCGGACAGGGTCTTTACAATGAGCAGTTCTTC
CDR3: CASSVGQGLYNEQFF

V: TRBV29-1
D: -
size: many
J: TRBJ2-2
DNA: TGCAGCGTTGAACCGACGACAGGGAACACCGGGGAGCTGTTTTTT
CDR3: CSVEPTTGNTGELFF

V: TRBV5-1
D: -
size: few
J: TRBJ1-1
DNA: TGCGCCAGCAGGGATCACAGGCGGAAGGTTGCGAACACTGAAGCTTTCTTT
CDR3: CASRDHRRKVANTEAFF